This T cell receptor beta chain comes out of a study of blood T cell repertoires in COVID-19. Overall study: Sites across the United States, Italy and Spain contributed samples from acute and convalescent COVID-19. PBMCs, B-cell-depleted T cells, or T cells were the source of the cDNA or gDNA that made up the material.

In the study's own analysis: Using reference gene primer amplification, nucleated cell counts were estimated. The protocol was immunoSEQ multiplex PCR, while the TCRdb copy is restricted to in-frame clones and leaves out a portion. The DNA was the basis for D and trimming; V, J and clone size are from that table. The data contain around 140,000 clones, approximately 84% of them singletons. In this sample, this clone turned up once. The CDR3 has 16 amino acids. The V and J ends lost 6 bases and 7 bases, in that order; junction bases with no gene match: 13. CDR1 is SEHNR, CDR2 FQNEAQ, per germline (reference sequence).

The TCR was taken from a woman of 80 years or more with acute or convalescent COVID-19. The chain employs TRBV7-9 and TRBJ2-3, with TRBD2 identical over 10 bases. Sequenced sample: peripheral blood. CDR3 residues: CASSTALAGDVNTQYF. The CDR3 DNA is TGTGCCAGCAGTACCGCCCTAGCGGGGGACGTCAATACGCAGTATTTT. The full variable domain, completed using reference TRBV7-9 and TRBJ2-3, is DTGVSQNPRHKITKRGQNVTFRCDPISEHNRLYWYRQTLGQGPEFLTYFQNEAQLEKSRLLSDRFSAERPKGSFSTLEIQRTEQGDSAMYLCASSTALAGDVNTQYFGPGTRLTVL.